Included here is one T cell receptor (beta chain) sequence, with context. This entry is derived from a study of cytomegalovirus exposure and HLA in healthy donors. Primers included in the PCR were 60 Vbeta and 13 Jbeta primers. The method was immunoSEQ multiplex PCR; TCRdb's version includes in-frame clones alone and lacks a portion of them. The sample has some 120,000 clones; over 8.5% are singletons. The receptor was isolated from a woman in her thirties or forties in good health and CMV-seropositive. Sequencing used PBMCs.

The CDR3 loop is CASSPTLTGNTEAFF. The CDR3 nucleotides are TGTGCCAGCAGCCCAACCTTGACAGGGAACACTGAAGCTTTCTTT. V is TRBV11-2 and J is TRBJ1-1; perhaps TRBD1 as D (6 bases). Trimming cost V 5 bases and J 1 base, with 14 bases left between them. Germline V CDR1 and CDR2: SGHAT, FQNNGV. CDR3 length: 15 amino acids.